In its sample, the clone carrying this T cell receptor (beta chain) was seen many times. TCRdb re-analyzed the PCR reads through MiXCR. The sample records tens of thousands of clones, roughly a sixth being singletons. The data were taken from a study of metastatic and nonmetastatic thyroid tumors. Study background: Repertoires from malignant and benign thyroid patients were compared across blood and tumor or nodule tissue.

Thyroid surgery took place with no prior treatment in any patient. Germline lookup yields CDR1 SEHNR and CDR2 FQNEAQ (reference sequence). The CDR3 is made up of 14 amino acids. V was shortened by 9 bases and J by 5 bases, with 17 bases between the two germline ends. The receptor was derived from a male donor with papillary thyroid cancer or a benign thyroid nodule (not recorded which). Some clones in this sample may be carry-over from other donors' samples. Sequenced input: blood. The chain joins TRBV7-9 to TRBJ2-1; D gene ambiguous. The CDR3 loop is CASSPQPLHNEQFF. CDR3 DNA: TGTGCCAGTTCTCCGCAGCCCTTACACAATGAGCAGTTCTTC.